Detailed here is one T cell receptor (beta chain). This CDR3 contains 16 residues. The germline V gene encodes CDR1 MNHEY and CDR2 SVGAGI. Trimming took 4 bases from V and 5 from J, leaving 17 bases between them. This record belongs to a study of blood T cell repertoires in COVID-19. Across the whole study: Samples representing acute and convalescent COVID-19 were sourced from the United States, Italy and Spain. T cells, B-cell-depleted T cells, or PBMCs supplied cDNA or gDNA.

Seattle patient enrollment occurred during active infection, with longitudinal follow-up thereafter. As originally analysed: Estimated nucleated cell counts came from reference gene primer amplification. Here immunoSEQ multiplex PCR was the method, and the copy in TCRdb shows in-frame clones only, minus some. The DNA was the basis for D and trimming; V, J and clone size are from that table. The table lists about 68,000 clones, about 90% of them singletons, with around 3.5% in the top ten. The sequencing sample was made of peripheral blood. This receptor was identified in a woman between 50 and 59 years old with COVID-19, enrolled during active disease. The rearrangement links TRBV6-5 to TRBJ2-2; D perhaps matches TRBD1 (6 bases). The CDR3 DNA reads as TGTGCCAGCAGTTCCCACAGGGTTGGAGGAACCGGGGAGCTGTTTTTT. Translating it yields CASSSHRVGGTGELFF.